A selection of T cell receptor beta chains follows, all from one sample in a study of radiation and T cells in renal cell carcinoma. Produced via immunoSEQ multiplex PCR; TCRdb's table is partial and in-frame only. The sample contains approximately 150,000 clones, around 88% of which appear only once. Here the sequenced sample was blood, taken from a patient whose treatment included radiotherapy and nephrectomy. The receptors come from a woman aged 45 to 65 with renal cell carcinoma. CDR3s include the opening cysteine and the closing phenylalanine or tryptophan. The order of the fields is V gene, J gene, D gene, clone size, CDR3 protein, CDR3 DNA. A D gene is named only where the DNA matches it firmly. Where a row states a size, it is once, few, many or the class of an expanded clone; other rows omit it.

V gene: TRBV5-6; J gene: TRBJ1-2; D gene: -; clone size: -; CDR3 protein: CASSLDGILPYRTGGYTF; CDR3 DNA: TGTGCCAGCAGCTTGGACGGGATACTACCCTACCGAACCGGTGGCTACACCTTC
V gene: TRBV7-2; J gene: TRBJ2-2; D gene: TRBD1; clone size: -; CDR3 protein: CASSQTGTANTGELFF; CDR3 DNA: TGTGCCAGCAGTCAAACCGGGACAGCGAACACCGGGGAGCTGTTTTTT
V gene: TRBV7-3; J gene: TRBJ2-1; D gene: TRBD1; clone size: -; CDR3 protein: CASSLTGQGYNEQFF; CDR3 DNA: TGTGCCAGCAGCTTGACCGGACAGGGCTACAATGAGCAGTTCTTC
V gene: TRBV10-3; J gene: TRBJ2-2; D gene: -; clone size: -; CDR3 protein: CAISESSQGWNTGELFF; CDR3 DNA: TGTGCCATCAGTGAGTCGAGCCAGGGATGGAACACCGGGGAGCTGTTTTTT
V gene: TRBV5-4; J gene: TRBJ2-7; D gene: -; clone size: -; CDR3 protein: CASSLGGTATYEQYF; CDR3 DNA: TGTGCCAGCAGCTTGGGCGGGACGGCGACCTACGAGCAGTACTTC
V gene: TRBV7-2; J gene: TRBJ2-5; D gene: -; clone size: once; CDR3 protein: CASSLPGVQETQYF; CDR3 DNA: TGTGCCAGCAGCTTACCAGGGGTTCAAGAGACCCAGTACTTC
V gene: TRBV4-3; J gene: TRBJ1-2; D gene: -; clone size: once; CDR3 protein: CASSQDTTDYGYTF; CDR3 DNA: TGCGCCAGCAGCCAAGATACAACGGACTATGGCTACACCTTC
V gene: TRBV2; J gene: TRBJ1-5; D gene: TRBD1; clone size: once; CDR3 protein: CASSGDRGNQPQHF; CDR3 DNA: TGTGCCAGCAGTGGGGACAGGGGCAATCAGCCCCAGCATTTT
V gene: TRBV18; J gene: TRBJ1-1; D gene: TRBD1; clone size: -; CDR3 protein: CASSPGTGVTEAFF; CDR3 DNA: TGTGCCAGCTCACCCGGGACAGGGGTCACTGAAGCTTTCTTT
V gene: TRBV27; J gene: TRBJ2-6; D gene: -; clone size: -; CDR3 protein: CASSLSGANVLTF; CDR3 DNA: TGTGCCAGCAGCCTCTCTGGGGCCAACGTCCTGACTTTC
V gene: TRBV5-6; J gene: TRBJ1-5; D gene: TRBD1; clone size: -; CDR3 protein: CASSMGQGDQPQHF; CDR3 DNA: TGTGCCAGCAGCATGGGACAGGGGGATCAGCCCCAGCATTTT
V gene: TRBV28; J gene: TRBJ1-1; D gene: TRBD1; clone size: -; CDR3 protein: CASSPLTSLIISGGGWGTEAFF; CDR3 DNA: TGTGCCAGCAGTCCCCTGACCAGTCTTATTATTTCAGGGGGCGGGTGGGGCACTGAAGCTTTCTTT
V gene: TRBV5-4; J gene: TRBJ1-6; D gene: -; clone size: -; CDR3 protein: CASSLGTNRATNSPLHF; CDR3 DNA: TGTGCCAGCAGCTTGGGCACCAACAGGGCGACGAATTCACCCCTCCACTTT
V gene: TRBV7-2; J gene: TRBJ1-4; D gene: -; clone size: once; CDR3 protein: CASSSRTARGEKLFF; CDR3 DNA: TGTGCCAGCAGCTCTCGAACAGCTAGAGGAGAAAAACTGTTTTTT
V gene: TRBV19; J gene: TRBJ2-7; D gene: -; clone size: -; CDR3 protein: CASSIGEGLGEQYF; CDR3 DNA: TGTGCCAGTAGTATAGGTGAGGGCCTGGGTGAGCAGTACTTC
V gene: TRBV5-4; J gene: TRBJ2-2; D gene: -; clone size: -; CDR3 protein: CASSLFGELFF; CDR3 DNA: TGTGCCAGCAGCTTGTTCGGGGAGCTGTTTTTT
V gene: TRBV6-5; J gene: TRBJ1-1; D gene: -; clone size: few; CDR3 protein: CASKGTLNTEAFF; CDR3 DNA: TGTGCCAGCAAGGGGACATTGAACACTGAAGCTTTCTTT
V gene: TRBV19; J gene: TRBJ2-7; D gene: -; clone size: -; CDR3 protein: CASSIGYRDHYEQYF; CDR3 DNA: TGTGCCAGTAGTATAGGATACAGGGATCACTACGAGCAGTACTTC
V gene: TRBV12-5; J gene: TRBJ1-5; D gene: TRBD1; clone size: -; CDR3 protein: CASGLVLDGTGDNQPQHF; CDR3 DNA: TGTGCTAGTGGTTTGGTACTCGACGGGACAGGGGACAATCAGCCCCAGCATTTT
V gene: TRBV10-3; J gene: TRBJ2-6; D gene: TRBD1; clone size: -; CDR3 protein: CAISLTGSSGANVLTF; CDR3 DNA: TGTGCCATCAGCTTGACAGGGAGCTCTGGGGCCAACGTCCTGACTTTC
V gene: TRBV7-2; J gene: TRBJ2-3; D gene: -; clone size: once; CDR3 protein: CASSLSTDTQYF; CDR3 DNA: TGTGCCAGCAGCCTTAGCACAGATACGCAGTATTTT
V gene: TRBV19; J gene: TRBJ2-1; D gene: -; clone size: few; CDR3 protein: CASSIRGSSYNEQFF; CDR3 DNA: TGTGCCAGTAGTATCCGGGGTAGCTCCTACAATGAGCAGTTCTTC
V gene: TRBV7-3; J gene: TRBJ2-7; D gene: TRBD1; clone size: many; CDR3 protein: CASSPGTGDDEQYF; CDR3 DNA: TGTGCCAGCAGCCCCGGGACAGGGGACGACGAGCAGTACTTC
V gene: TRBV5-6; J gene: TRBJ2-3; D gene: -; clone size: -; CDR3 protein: CASSLKVGANTDTQYF; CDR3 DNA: TGTGCCAGCAGCTTGAAGGTAGGGGCGAATACAGATACGCAGTATTTT
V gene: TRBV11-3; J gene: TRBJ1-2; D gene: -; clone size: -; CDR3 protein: CASSRRGGYTF; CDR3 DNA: TGTGCCAGCAGCCGCCGGGGGGGCTACACCTTC
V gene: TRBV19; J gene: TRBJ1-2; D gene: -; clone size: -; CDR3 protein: CASSNTGNYGYTF; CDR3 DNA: TGTGCCAGTAGTAACACAGGGAACTATGGCTACACCTTC
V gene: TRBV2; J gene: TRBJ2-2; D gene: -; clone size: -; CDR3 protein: CASRLGDTGELFF; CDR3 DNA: TGTGCCAGCAGGCTAGGGGACACCGGGGAGCTGTTTTTT
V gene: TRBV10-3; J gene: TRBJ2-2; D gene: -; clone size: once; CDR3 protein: CAISGNSRATGELFF; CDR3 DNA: TGTGCCATCAGTGGTAATAGCAGGGCCACCGGGGAGCTGTTTTTT
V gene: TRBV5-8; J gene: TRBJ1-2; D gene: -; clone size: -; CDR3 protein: CASSSWGGGYTF; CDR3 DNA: TGTGCCAGCAGCTCTTGGGGCGGTGGCTACACCTTC
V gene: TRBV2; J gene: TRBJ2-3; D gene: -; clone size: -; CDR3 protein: CASSRESGATDTQYF; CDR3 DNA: TGTGCCAGCAGTCGGGAGAGCGGAGCCACAGATACGCAGTATTTT
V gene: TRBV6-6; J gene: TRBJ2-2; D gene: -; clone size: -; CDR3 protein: CASSSDWTLVQLFF; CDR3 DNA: TGTGCCAGCAGTTCGGACTGGACGTTGGTGCAGCTGTTTTTT
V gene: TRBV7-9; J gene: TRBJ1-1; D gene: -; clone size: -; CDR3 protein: CASIGTMNTEAFF; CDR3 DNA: TGTGCCAGCATCGGTACGATGAACACTGAAGCTTTCTTT
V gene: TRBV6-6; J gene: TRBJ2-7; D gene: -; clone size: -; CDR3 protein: CASSSPGRKGEQYF; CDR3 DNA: TGTGCCAGCAGTTCCCCAGGGAGGAAGGGCGAGCAGTACTTC
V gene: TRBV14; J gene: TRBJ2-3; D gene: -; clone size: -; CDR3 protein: CASSQDGKKGTDTQYF; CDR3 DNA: TGTGCCAGCAGCCAAGATGGCAAAAAAGGGACAGATACGCAGTATTTT
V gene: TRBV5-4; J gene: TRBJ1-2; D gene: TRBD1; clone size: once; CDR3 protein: CASTAGGHYGYTF; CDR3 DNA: TGTGCCAGCACCGCAGGGGGACACTATGGCTACACCTTC
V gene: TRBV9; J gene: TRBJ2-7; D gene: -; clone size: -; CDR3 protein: CASSVEGLGSEQYF; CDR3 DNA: TGTGCCAGCAGCGTAGAAGGGCTGGGGAGCGAGCAGTACTTC
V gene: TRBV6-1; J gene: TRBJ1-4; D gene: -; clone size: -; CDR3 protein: CASSERETGGATNEKLFF; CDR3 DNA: TGTGCCAGCAGTGAAAGGGAGACAGGAGGGGCAACTAATGAAAAACTGTTTTTT
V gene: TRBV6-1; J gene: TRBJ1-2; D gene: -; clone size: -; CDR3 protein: CASRTETYGYTF; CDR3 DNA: TGTGCCAGCCGGACAGAAACCTATGGCTACACCTTC
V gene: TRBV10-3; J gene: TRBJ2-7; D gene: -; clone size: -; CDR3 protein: CAISEDSEWYEQYF; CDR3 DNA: TGTGCCATCAGTGAGGACAGTGAGTGGTACGAGCAGTACTTC
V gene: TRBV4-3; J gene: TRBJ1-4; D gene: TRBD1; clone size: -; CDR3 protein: CASSQGQGNEKLFF; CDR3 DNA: TGCGCCAGCAGCCAAGGACAGGGTAATGAAAAACTGTTTTTT
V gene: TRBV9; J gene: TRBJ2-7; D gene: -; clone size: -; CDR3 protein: CASSVGADEPGEQYF; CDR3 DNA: TGTGCCAGCAGCGTAGGCGCGGACGAGCCGGGGGAGCAGTACTTC
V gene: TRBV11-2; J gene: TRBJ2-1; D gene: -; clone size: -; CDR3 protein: CASSRGRGNYNEQFF; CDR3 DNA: TGTGCCAGCAGCCGGGGGCGGGGCAACTACAATGAGCAGTTCTTC
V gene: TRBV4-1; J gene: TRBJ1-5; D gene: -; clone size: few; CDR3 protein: CASSQDGTRSEPQHF; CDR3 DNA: TGCGCCAGCAGCCAAGACGGGACAAGGTCTGAGCCCCAGCATTTT
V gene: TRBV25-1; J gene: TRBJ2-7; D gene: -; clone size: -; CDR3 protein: CASSDRYYSYEQYF; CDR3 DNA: TGTGCCAGCAGTGATAGGTACTACTCCTACGAGCAGTACTTC
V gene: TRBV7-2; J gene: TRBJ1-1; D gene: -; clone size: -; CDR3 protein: CASSLVGGDTEAFF; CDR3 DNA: TGTGCCAGCAGCTTAGTTGGTGGGGACACTGAAGCTTTCTTT
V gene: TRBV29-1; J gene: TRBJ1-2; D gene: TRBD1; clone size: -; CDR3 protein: CSASGTGGWGYTF; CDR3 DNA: TGCAGCGCGTCCGGGACAGGGGGCTGGGGCTACACCTTC
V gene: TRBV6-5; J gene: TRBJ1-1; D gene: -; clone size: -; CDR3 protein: CASTDGNTEAFF; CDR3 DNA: TGTGCCAGCACGGACGGGAACACTGAAGCTTTCTTT
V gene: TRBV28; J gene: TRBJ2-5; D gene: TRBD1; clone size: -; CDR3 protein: CASWPQGAAETQYF; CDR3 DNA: TGTGCCAGCTGGCCCCAGGGGGCCGCGGAGACCCAGTACTTC
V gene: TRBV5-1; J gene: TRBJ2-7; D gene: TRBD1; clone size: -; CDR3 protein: CASSSRTGSSYEQYF; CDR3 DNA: TGCGCCAGCAGCTCCCGGACAGGGAGCTCCTACGAGCAGTACTTC
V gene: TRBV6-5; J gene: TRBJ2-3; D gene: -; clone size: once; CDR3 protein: CASSYSGLRITDTQYF; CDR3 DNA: TGTGCCAGCAGTTACTCCGGCCTCAGAATCACAGATACGCAGTATTTT